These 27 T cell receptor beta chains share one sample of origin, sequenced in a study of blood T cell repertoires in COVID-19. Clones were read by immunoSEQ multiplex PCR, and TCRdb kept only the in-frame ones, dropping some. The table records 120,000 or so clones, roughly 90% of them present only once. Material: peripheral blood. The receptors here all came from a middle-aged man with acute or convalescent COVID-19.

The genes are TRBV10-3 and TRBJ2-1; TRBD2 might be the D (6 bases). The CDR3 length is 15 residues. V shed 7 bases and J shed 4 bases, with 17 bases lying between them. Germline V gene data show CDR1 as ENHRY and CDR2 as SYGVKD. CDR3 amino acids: CAITTEAGGYNEQFF. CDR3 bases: TGTGCCATCACCACGGAAGCCGGGGGATACAATGAGCAGTTCTTC.

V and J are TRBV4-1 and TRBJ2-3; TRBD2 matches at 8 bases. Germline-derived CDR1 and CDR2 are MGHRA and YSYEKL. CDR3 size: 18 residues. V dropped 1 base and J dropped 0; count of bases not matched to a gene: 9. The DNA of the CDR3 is TGCGCCAGCAGCCAAGTCGCGGGAGGTTCGTCTAGCACAGATACGCAGTATTTT. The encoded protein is CASSQVAGGSSSTDTQYF.

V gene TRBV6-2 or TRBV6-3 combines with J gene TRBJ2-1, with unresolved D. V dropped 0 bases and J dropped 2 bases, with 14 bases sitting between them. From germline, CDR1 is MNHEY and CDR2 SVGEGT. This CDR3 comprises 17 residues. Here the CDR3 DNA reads TGTGCCAGCAGTTACTCGTCTCTGCAGAAAACCTACAATGAGCAGTTCTTC. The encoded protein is CASSYSSLQKTYNEQFF.

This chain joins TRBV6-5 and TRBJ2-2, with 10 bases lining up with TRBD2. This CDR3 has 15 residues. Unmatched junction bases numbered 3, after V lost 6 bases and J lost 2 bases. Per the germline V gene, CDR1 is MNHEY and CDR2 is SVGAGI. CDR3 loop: CASRGLAFNTGELFF. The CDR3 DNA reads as TGTGCCAGCAGGGGACTAGCGTTTAACACCGGGGAGCTGTTTTTT.

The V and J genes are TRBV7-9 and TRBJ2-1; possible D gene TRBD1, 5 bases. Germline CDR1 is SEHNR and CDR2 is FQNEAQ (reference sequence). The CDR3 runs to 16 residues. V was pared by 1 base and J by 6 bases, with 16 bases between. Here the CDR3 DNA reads TGTGCCAGCAGCTTAGTAGGCCAGGGTAGGGCCAATGAGCAGTTCTTC. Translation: CASSLVGQGRANEQFF.

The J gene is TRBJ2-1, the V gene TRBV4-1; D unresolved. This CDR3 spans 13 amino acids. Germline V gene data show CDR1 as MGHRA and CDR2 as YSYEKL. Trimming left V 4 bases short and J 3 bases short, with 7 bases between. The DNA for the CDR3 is TGCGCCAGCAGCCCCCGGTTCTACAATGAGCAGTTCTTC. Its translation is CASSPRFYNEQFF.

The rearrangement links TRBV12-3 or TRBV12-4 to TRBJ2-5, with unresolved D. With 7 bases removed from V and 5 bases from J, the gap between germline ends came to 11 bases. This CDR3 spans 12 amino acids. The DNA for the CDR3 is TGTGCCAGCAAACCTACCTCGGAGACCCAGTACTTC. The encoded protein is CASKPTSETQYF.

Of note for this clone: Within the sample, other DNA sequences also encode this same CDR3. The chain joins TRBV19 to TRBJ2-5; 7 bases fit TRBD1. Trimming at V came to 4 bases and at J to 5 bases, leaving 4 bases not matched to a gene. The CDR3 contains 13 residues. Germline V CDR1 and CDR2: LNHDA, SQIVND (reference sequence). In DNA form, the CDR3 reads TGTGCCAGTAGTACCGAGGGGGCCGAGACCCAGTACTTC. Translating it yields CASSTEGAETQYF.

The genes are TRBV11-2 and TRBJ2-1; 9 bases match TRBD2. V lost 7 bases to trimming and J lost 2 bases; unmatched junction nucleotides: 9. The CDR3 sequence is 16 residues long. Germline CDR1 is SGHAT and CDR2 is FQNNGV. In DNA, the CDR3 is TGTGCCAGCACCCCATCGGCGGGAGGGACCTACAATGAGCAGTTCTTC. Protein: CASTPSAGGTYNEQFF.

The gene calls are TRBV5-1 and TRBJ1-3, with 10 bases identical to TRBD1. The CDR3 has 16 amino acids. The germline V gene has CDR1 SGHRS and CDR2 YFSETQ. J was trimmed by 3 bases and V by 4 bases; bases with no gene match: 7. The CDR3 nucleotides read TGCGCCAGCAGCCCGGGACAGGGGATTGATGGAAACACCATATATTTT. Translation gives CASSPGQGIDGNTIYF.

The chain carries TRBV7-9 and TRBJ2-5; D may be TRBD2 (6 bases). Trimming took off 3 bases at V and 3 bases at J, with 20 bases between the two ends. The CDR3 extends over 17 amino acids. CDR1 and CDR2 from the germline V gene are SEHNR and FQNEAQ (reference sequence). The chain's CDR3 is CASSFGRGLHAEETQYF. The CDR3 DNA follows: TGTGCCAGCAGCTTTGGGCGGGGCCTACACGCCGAAGAGACCCAGTACTTC.

CDR3 loop: CAWSVGGYSYEQYF. Here the CDR3 DNA reads TGTGCCTGGAGTGTAGGCGGCTACTCCTACGAGCAGTACTTC. The V call is TRBV30, the J call TRBJ2-7, with D unclear. Per germline, CDR1 GTSNPN and CDR2 SVGIG (reference sequence). Trimming removed 0 bases from V and 0 bases from J, with 9 bases in between. This CDR3 contains 14 residues.

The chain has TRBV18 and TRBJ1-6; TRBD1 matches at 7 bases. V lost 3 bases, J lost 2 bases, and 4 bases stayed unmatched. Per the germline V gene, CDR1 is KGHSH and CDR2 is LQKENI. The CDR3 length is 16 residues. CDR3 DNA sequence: TGTGCCAGCTCACCGACAGGGAATCCCTATAATTCACCCCTCCACTTT. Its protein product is CASSPTGNPYNSPLHF.

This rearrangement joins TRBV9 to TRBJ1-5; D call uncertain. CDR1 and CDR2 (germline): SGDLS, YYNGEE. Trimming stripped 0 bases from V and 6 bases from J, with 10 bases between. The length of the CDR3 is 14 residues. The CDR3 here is CASSVGTEGQPQHF. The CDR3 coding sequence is TGTGCCAGCAGCGTAGGCACAGAGGGTCAGCCCCAGCATTTT.

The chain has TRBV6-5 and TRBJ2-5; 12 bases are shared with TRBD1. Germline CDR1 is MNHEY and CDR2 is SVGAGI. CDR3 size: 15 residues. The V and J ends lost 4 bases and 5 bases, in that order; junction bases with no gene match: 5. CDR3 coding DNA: TGTGCCAGCAGTTGGGGACAGGGGGCAGGGGAGACCCAGTACTTC. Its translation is CASSWGQGAGETQYF.

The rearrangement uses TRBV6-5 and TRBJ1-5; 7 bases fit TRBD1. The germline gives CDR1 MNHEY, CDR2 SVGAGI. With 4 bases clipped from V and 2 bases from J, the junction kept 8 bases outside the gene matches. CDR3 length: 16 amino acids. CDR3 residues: CASSSRTGGGNQPQHF. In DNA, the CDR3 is TGTGCCAGCAGTTCCAGGACAGGCGGAGGCAATCAGCCCCAGCATTTT.

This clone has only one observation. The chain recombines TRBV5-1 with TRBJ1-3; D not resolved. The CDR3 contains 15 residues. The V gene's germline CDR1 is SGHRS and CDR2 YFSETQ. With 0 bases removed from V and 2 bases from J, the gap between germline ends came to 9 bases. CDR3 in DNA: TGCGCCAGCAGCTTGGAGTCACAGACTGGAAACACCATATATTTT. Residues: CASSLESQTGNTIYF.

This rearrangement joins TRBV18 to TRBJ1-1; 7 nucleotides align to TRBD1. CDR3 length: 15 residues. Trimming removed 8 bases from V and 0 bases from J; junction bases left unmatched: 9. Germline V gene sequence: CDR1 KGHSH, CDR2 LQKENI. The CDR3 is CASAYAGQMNTEAFF. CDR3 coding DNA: TGTGCCAGCGCGTATGCGGGACAGATGAACACTGAAGCTTTCTTT.

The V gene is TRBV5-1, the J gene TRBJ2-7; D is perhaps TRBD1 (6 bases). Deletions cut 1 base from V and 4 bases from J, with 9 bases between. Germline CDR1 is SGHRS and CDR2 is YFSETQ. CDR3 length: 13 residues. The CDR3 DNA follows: TGCGCCAGCAGCTTGCACGACAGGTACGAGCAGTACTTC. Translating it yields CASSLHDRYEQYF.

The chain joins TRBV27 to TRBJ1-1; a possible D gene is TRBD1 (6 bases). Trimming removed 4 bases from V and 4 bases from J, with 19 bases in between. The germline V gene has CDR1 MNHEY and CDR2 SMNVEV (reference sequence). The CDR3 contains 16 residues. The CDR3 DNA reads TGTGCCAGCAGTTCCGCGGGGAAGGGGGAGGGCACTGAAGCTTTCTTT. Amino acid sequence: CASSSAGKGEGTEAFF.

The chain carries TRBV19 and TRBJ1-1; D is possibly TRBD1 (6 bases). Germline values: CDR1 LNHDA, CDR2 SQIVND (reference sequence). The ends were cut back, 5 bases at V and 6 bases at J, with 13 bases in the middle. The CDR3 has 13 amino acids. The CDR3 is CASSWYRDAEAFF. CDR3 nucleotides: TGTGCCAGTAGTTGGTACAGGGACGCTGAAGCTTTCTTT.

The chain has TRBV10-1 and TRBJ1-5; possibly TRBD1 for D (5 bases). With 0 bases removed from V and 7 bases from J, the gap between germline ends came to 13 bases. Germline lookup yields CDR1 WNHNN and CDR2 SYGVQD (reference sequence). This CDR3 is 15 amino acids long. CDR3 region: CASSESRGHRQPQHF. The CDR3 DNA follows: TGCGCCAGCAGTGAGTCAAGGGGCCATCGGCAGCCCCAGCATTTT.

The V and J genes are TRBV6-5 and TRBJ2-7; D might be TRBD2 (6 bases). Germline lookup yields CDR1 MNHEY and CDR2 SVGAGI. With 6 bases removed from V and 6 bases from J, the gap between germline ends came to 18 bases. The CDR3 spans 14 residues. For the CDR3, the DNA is TGTGCCAGCAGACCCTCACGAGGGAGGATCGAGCAGTACTTC. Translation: CASRPSRGRIEQYF.

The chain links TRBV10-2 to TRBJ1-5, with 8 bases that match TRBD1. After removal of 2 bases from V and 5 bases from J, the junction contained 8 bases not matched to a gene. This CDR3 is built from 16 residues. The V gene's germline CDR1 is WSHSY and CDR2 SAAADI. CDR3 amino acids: CASSERRGPLDQPQHF. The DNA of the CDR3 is TGCGCCAGCAGTGAGCGCAGGGGGCCTTTGGATCAGCCCCAGCATTTT.

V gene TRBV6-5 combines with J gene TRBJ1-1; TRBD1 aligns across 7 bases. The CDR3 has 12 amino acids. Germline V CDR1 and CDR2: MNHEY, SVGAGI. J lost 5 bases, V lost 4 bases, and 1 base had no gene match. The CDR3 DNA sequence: TGTGCCAGCAGTTCAGGGGGAACTGAAGCTTTCTTT. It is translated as CASSSGGTEAFF.

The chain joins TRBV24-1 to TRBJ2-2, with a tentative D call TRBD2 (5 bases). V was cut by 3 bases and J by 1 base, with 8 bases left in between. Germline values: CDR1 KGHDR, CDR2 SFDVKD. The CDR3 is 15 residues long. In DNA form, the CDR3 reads TGTGCCACCAGTGATATCCGGGAGAACACCGGGGAGCTGTTTTTT. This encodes CATSDIRENTGELFF.

CDR3 residues: CASSASGEWYNEQFF. The CDR3 DNA follows: TGTGCCAGCAGCGCATCAGGGGAATGGTACAATGAGCAGTTCTTC. The chain recombines TRBV5-5 with TRBJ2-1; possible D gene TRBD1, 6 bases. Germline V gives CDR1 SGHKS, CDR2 YYEKEE (reference sequence). The CDR3 contains 15 residues. V lost 4 bases to trimming and J lost 4 bases, with 15 bases between them. Using reference TRBV5-5 and TRBJ2-1 for the parts outside the CDR3, the full variable domain is DAGVTQSPTHLIKTRGQQVTLRCSPISGHKSVSWYQQVLGQGPQFIFQYYEKEERGRGNFPDRFSARQFPNYSSELNVNALLLGDSALYLCASSASGEWYNEQFFGPGTRLTVL.